The T cell receptor (beta chain) under discussion was sequenced for a study of T cells in Graves' hyperthyroidism and ophthalmopathy. The study left out patients who had uncontrolled infection, other autoimmune disease, pregnancy or lactation. Amplified TCR beta CDR3 regions came from RNA transcripts. First-round RT-PCR of the TCR CDR3 relied on the HTBI primer set. TCRdb reanalysed the multiplex PCR reads using MiXCR and keeps one entry per CDR3 protein. Of about 500,000 distinct CDR3 sequences listed, 15% to 20% are singletons. The CDR3 is 19 amino acids. Germline lookup yields CDR1 SGHRS and CDR2 YFSETQ. The V and J ends lost 3 bases and 0 bases respectively, with 19 bases between them.

The clonotype originates from a woman in her 30s with Graves' ophthalmopathy. The gene calls are TRBV5-1 and TRBJ1-6, with D uncertain. The sample consisted of blood. The DNA of the CDR3 is TGCGCCAGCAGCTCTGGGCGAACCGGGCCAAGCTCCTATAATTCACCCCTCCACTTT. It encodes CASSSGRTGPSSYNSPLHF.